A single sample gave rise to the 7 T cell receptor beta chains below, sequenced in a study of cytomegalovirus exposure and HLA in healthy donors. PCR employed 60 Vbeta and 13 Jbeta primers. The data were produced by immunoSEQ multiplex PCR, yet TCRdb's version contains in-frame clones alone and is incomplete. The sample has more than 120,000 clones, 65% to 90% seen once; the top ten hold less than 3.5%. Sequenced: PBMCs. All receptors come from a woman between 25 and 40 years old in good health and CMV-seronegative.

Note on this clone: A read error may account for a junction end that differs from germline. The sample holds other DNA sequences that translate to the same CDR3. The CDR3 DNA reads TGTGCCAGCAGCTCGTGGCCAGGGAATGAAAAGCTGTTTTTT. It yields the protein CASSSWPGNEKLFF. This rearrangement joins TRBV7-2 to TRBJ1-4, with D perhaps matching TRBD1 (5 bases). CDR1 is SGHTA and CDR2 is FQGNSA in the germline V gene. CDR3 size: 14 residues. Supplemented by reference TRBV7-2 and TRBJ1-4, the full variable domain reads GAGVSQSPSNKVTEKGKDVELRCDPISGHTALYWYRQSLGQGLEFLIYFQGNSAPDKSGLPSDRFSAERTGGSVSTLTIQRTQQEDSAVYLCASSSWPGNEKLFFGSGTQLSVL.

This clone was observed once. This chain links TRBV27 with TRBJ1-4; TRBD1 agrees at 11 bases. The CDR3 extends over 17 amino acids. The junction had 14 bases not matched to a gene; V was cut back by 6 bases and J by 8 bases. Germline V CDR1 and CDR2: MNHEY, SMNVEV (reference sequence). The CDR3 coding sequence is TGTGCCAGCAGGTCCTCCCGGACAGGGGGCTTAGGAGAAAAACTGTTTTTT. Amino acid sequence: CASRSSRTGGLGEKLFF.

The CDR3 DNA reads as TGTGCCAGCAAGCTTCTGGTGGACAGGTTCACAGATACGCAGTATTTT. Translation: CASKLLVDRFTDTQYF. The rearrangement joins TRBV2 to TRBJ2-3; 7 nucleotides match TRBD1. The germline V gene encodes CDR1 SNHLY and CDR2 FYNNEI. The V and J ends lost 7 bases and 2 bases, in that order; junction bases with no gene match: 12. CDR3 size: 16 residues.

The rearrangement uses TRBV30 and TRBJ2-7; 7 nucleotides agree with TRBD1. The germline V gene encodes CDR1 GTSNPN and CDR2 SVGIG (reference sequence). Trimming removed 1 base from V and 9 bases from J; junction bases left unmatched: 12. The CDR3 has 14 residues. For the CDR3, the DNA is TGTGCCTGGAGTGGGAAGGGGGACAGTGATTGGCAGTACTTC. Protein product: CAWSGKGDSDWQYF.

This clone was recorded only once. The genes are TRBV6-6 and TRBJ1-1; no clear D. Germline V lookup: CDR1 MNHNY, CDR2 SVGAGI (reference sequence). V shed 3 bases and J shed 4 bases, with 6 bases lying between them. CDR3 length: 12 residues. Written as DNA, the CDR3 is TGTGCCAGCAGTTATCTCAGCACTGAAGCTTTCTTT. It is translated as CASSYLSTEAFF.

V gene TRBV27 combines with J gene TRBJ2-7, with 7 bases matching TRBD1. This CDR3 has 15 residues. The germline V gene has CDR1 MNHEY and CDR2 SMNVEV (reference sequence). The ends lost 2 bases at V and 5 bases at J; junction bases unmatched: 9. CDR3: CASSLTPGGGNEQYF. Here the CDR3 DNA reads TGTGCCAGCAGTTTAACCCCAGGGGGTGGAAACGAGCAGTACTTC.

The chain carries TRBV30 and TRBJ1-2; 8 bases fit TRBD1. The germline CDR1 and CDR2 sequences are GTSNPN and SVGIG (reference sequence). This CDR3 has 14 residues. Losses at the gene ends were 0 bases for V and 6 bases for J; bases not matched to a gene: 6. As DNA, the CDR3 is TGTGCCTGGAGTGTACTGGGACAGGCTCATGGCTACACCTTC. Amino acids: CAWSVLGQAHGYTF.